This TCR beta chain was sequenced during a study of radiation and T cells in renal cell carcinoma. Study outcomes and limitations: In blood, top tumor clones expanded by 2 weeks, shrinking by 4.

The method was immunoSEQ multiplex PCR; TCRdb's version includes in-frame clones alone and lacks a portion of them. The table lists roughly 100,000 clones, more than 65% of them singletons. Time point of the sample: blood 4 weeks post-SBRT, at nephrectomy. Treatment noted: 15 Gy SBRT to primary tumor, nephrectomy 4 weeks later. Regarding this clone: The target antigen is unknown.

Trimming cost V 4 bases and J 2 bases, with 21 bases left between them. This CDR3 is 16 amino acids long. Looked up from germline, CDR1 is SQVTM and CDR2 is ANQGSEA. The TCR originated in a man aged 60-69 years with renal cell carcinoma. This chain joins TRBV29-1 and TRBJ2-7, with D possibly matching TRBD2 (6 bases). The sample was blood, taken from a patient whose treatment included radiotherapy and nephrectomy. The CDR3 DNA reads TGCAGCGTTGGGGGGAAAAGTTCCGGGACTCCCTACGAGCAGTACTTC. The encoded protein is CSVGGKSSGTPYEQYF.